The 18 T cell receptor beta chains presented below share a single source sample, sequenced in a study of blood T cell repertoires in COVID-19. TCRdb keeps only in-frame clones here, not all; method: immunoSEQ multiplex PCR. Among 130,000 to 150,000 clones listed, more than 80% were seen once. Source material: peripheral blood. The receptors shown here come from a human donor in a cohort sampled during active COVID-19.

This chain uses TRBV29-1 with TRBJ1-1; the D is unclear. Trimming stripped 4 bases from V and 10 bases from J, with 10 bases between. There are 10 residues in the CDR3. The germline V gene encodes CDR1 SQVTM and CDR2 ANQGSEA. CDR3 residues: CSVVYGGAFF. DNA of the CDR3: TGCAGCGTTGTCTATGGAGGAGCTTTCTTT.

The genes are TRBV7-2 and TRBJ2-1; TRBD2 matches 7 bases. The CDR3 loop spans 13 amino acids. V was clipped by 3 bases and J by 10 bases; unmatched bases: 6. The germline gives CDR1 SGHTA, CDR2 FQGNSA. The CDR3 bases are TGTGCCAGCAGCTTGCTAGCGGACCGAGAGCAGTTCTTC. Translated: CASSLLADREQFF. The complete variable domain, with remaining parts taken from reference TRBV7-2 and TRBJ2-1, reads GAGVSQSPSNKVTEKGKDVELRCDPISGHTALYWYRQSLGQGLEFLIYFQGNSAPDKSGLPSDRFSAERTGGSVSTLTIQRTQQEDSAVYLCASSLLADREQFFGPGTRLTVL.

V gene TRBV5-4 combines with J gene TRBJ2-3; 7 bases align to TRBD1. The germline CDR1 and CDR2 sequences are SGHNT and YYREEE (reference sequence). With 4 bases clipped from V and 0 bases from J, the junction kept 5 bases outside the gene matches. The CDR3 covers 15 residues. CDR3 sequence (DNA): TGTGCCAGCAGCCTGAACAGGGGTAGCACAGATACGCAGTATTTT. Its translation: CASSLNRGSTDTQYF.

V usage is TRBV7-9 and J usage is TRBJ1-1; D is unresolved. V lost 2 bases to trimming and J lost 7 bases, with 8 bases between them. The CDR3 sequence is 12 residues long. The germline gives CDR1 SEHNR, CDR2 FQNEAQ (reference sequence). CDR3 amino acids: CASSLLSGEAFF. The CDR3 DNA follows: TGTGCCAGCAGCTTACTTAGTGGTGAAGCTTTCTTT.

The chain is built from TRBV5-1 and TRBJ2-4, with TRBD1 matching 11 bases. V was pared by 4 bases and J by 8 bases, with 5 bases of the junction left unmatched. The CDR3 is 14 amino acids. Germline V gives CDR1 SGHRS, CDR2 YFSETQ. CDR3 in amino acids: CASSGGQGAYIQYF. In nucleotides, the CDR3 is TGCGCCAGCAGCGGCGGACAGGGGGCATACATTCAGTACTTC.

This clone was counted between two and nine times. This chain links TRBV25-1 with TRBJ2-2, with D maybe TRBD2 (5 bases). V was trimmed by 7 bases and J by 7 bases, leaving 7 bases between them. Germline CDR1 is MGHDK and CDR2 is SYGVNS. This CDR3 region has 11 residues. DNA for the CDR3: TGTGCCAGCACGGAGGTCGGGGAGCTGTTTTTT. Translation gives CASTEVGELFF.

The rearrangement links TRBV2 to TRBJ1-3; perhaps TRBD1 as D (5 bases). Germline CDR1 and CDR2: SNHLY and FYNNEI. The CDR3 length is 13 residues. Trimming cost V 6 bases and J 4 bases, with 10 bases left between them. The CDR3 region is CASRYDRGNTIYF. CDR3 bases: TGTGCCAGCAGGTACGACAGAGGAAACACCATATATTTT.

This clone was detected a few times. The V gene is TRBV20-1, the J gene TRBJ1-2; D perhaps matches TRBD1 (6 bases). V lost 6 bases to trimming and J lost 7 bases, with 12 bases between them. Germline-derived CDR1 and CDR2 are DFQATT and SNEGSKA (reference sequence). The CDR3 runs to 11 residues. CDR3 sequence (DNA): TGCAGTGCAGGGGGGGACGGTGGCTACACCTTC. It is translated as CSAGGDGGYTF.

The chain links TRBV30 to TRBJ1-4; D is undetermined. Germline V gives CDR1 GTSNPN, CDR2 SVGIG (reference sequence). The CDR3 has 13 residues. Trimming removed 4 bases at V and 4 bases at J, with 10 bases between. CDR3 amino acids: CAWKWAGNEKLFF. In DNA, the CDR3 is TGTGCCTGGAAGTGGGCCGGTAATGAAAAACTGTTTTTT.

The CDR3 loop reads CASRPGRSDFYEQYF. The CDR3 DNA reads TGTGCCAGCAGGCCTGGTAGAAGCGATTTCTACGAGCAGTACTTC. This chain joins TRBV6-5 and TRBJ2-7; no reliable D call. The CDR3 totals 15 residues. CDR1 and CDR2 (germline): MNHEY, SVGAGI. Trimming took off 6 bases at V and 3 bases at J, with 18 bases between the two ends.

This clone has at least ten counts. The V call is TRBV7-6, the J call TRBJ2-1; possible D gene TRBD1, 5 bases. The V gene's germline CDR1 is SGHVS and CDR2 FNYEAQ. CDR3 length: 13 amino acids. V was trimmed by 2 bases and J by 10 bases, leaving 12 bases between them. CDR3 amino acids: CASSLQGGREQFF. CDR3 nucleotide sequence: TGTGCCAGCAGCTTACAGGGCGGTAGGGAGCAGTTCTTC.

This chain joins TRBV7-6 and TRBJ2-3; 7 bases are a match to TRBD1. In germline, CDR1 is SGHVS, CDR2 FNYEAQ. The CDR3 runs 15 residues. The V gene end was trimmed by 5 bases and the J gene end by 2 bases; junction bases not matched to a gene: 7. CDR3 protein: CASSLGQAHTDTQYF. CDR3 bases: TGTGCCAGCAGCCTAGGACAGGCCCACACAGATACGCAGTATTTT. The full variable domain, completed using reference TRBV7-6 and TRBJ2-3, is GAGVSQSPRYKVTKRGQDVALRCDPISGHVSLYWYRQALGQGPEFLTYFNYEAQQDKSGLPNDRFSAERPEGSISTLTIQRTEQRDSAMYRCASSLGQAHTDTQYFGPGTRLTVL.

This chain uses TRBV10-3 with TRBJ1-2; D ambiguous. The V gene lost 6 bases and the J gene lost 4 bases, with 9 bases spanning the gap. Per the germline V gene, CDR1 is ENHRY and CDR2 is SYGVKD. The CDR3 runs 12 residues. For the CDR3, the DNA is TGTGCCATCAGCCCAGAAACCTATGGCTACACCTTC. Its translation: CAISPETYGYTF.

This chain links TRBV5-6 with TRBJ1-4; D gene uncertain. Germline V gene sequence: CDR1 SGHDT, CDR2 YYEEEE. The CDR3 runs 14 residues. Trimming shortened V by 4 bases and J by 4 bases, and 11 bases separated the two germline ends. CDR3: CASSPMAGNEKLFF. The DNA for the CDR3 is TGTGCCAGCAGCCCCATGGCTGGTAATGAAAAACTGTTTTTT.

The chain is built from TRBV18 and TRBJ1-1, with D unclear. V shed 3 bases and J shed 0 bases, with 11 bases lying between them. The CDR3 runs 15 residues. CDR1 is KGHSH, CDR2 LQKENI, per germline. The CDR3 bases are TGTGCCAGCTCACCGACGGGATACATGAACACTGAAGCTTTCTTT. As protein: CASSPTGYMNTEAFF.

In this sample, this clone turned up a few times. The CDR3 sequence: CASSLTGQGASWTDTQYF. The CDR3 DNA follows: TGTGCCAGCAGCTTAACGGGACAGGGGGCGTCATGGACAGATACGCAGTATTTT. V usage is TRBV5-8 and J usage is TRBJ2-3; TRBD1 aligns across 12 bases. Germline trimming cut 2 bases from V and 3 bases from J; bases unmatched to any gene: 10. This CDR3 comprises 18 residues. From germline, CDR1 is SGHTS and CDR2 YDEGEE.

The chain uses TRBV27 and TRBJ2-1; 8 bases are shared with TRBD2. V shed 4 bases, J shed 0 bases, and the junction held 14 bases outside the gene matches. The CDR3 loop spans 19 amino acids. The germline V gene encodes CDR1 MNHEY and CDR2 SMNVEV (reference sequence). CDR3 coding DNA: TGTGCCAGCAGTTCGACCCTTCCGGGCAGCGGGAGCTCCTACAATGAGCAGTTCTTC. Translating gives CASSSTLPGSGSSYNEQFF.

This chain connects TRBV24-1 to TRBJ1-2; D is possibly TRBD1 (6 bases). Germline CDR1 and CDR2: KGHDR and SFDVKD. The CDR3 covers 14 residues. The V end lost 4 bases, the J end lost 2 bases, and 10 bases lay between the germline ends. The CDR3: CATSDPGQNYGYTF. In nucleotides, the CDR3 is TGTGCCACCAGTGACCCCGGACAGAACTATGGCTACACCTTC.